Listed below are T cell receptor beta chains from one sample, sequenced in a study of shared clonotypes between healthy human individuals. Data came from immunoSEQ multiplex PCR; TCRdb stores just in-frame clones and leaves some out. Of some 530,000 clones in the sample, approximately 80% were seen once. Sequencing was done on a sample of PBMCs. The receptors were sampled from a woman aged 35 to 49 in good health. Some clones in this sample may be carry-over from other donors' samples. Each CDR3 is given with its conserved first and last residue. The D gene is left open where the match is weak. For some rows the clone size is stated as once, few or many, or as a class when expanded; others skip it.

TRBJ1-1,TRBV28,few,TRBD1,CASSLLAGGGGTEAFF,TGTGCCAGCAGTTTATTGGCAGGGGGTGGGGGCACTGAAGCTTTCTTT
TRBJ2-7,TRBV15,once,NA,CATSRVRQFGYEQYF,TGTGCCACCAGCAGAGTGCGACAGTTTGGGTACGAGCAGTACTTC
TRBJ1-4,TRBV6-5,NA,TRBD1,CASSPRGQTNEKLFF,TGTGCCAGCAGCCCCCGGGGACAGACTAATGAAAAACTGTTTTTT
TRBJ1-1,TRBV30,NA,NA,CAWSVGTAYEAFF,TGTGCCTGGAGTGTGGGGACGGCTTACGAAGCTTTCTTT
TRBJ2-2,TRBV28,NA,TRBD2,CASGGGLGNTGELFF,TGTGCCAGCGGTGGGGGACTAGGGAACACCGGGGAGCTGTTTTTT
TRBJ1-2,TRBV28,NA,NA,CASSLFGTNYGYTF,TGTGCCAGCAGTTTATTTGGGACGAACTATGGCTACACCTTC
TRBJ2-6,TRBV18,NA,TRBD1,CASSPWTGVSGANVLTF,TGTGCCAGCTCACCTTGGACAGGGGTGTCTGGGGCCAACGTCCTGACTTTC
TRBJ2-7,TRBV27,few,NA,CASSYTSGEQYF,TGTGCCAGCAGTTATACCTCGGGGGAGCAGTACTTC
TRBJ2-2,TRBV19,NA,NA,CASSSSGNTGELFF,TGTGCCAGTAGCTCCAGCGGGAACACCGGGGAGCTGTTTTTT
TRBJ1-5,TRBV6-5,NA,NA,CASSPDRNQPQHF,TGTGCCAGCAGTCCAGACAGGAATCAGCCCCAGCATTTT
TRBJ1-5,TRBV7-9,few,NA,CASRGGGNQPQHF,TGTGCCAGCCGGGGGGGTGGCAATCAGCCCCAGCATTTT
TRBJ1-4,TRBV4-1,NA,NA,CASSQEGGLHRTNEKLFF,TGCGCCAGCAGCCAAGAGGGTGGTTTGCACAGGACTAATGAAAAACTGTTTTTT
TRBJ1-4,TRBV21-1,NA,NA,CASGSHTGPRRMREKLFF,TGTGCCAGCGGGAGTCATACGGGGCCTCGCCGAATGCGAGAAAAACTGTTTTTT
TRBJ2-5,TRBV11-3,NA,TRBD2,CASSTGLAENQETQYF,TGTGCCAGCAGCACAGGACTAGCGGAAAACCAAGAGACCCAGTACTTC
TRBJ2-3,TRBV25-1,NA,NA,CASSEFLASNTQYF,TGTGCCAGCAGTGAATTCCTAGCGAGTAATACGCAGTATTTT
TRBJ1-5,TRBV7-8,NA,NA,CASSLEFYGNQPQHF,TGTGCCAGCAGCTTAGAGTTTTATGGCAATCAGCCCCAGCATTTT
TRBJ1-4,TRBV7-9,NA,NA,CASSLRQNNEKLFF,TGTGCCAGCAGCTTAAGGCAGAATAATGAAAAACTGTTTTTT
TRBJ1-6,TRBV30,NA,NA,CAWSGTANSPLHF,TGTGCCTGGAGTGGGACAGCAAATTCACCCCTCCACTTT
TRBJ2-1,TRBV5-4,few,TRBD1,CASSILGQGAVSYNEQFF,TGTGCCAGCAGCATCCTGGGACAGGGGGCAGTCTCCTACAATGAGCAGTTCTTC
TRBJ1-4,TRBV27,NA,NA,CASSPRQATNEKLFF,TGTGCCAGCAGTCCCAGACAGGCAACTAATGAAAAACTGTTTTTT
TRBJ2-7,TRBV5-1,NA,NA,CASSSPQSSEQYF,TGCGCCAGCAGCTCGCCCCAATCGAGCGAGCAGTACTTC
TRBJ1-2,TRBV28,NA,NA,CASSLSTAGYGYTF,TGTGCCAGCAGTCTCAGCACCGCCGGCTATGGCTACACCTTC
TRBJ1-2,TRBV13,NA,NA,CASSRLPMSGYTF,TGTGCCAGCAGTAGGTTACCCATGAGTGGCTACACCTTC
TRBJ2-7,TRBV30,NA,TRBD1,CAYHRDRGGPEQYF,TGTGCCTACCACCGGGACAGGGGAGGCCCCGAGCAGTACTTC
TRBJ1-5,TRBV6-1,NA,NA,CASSVWGNSNQPQHF,TGTGCCAGCAGTGTTTGGGGGAATAGCAATCAGCCCCAGCATTTT
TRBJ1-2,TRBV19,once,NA,CASSMAPETGKYGYTF,TGTGCCAGTAGCATGGCGCCGGAGACAGGAAAATATGGCTACACCTTC
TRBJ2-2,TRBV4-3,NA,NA,CASSPEGLPNTGELFF,TGCGCCAGCAGCCCAGAGGGACTTCCGAACACCGGGGAGCTGTTTTTT
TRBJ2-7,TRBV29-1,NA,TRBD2,CSVEDGAGWGYEQYF,TGCAGCGTTGAGGATGGAGCGGGGTGGGGTTACGAGCAGTACTTC
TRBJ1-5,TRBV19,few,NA,CASSEGRDQPQHF,TGTGCCAGTAGTGAGGGCAGAGATCAGCCCCAGCATTTT
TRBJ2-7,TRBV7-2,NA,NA,CASSSEQLGHEQYF,TGTGCCAGCAGCTCAGAGCAGTTGGGCCACGAGCAGTACTTC
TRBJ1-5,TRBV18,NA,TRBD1,CASSGQGPNQPQHF,TGTGCCAGCTCGGGACAGGGACCGAATCAGCCCCAGCATTTT
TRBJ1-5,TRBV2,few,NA,CASKYSNQPQHF,TGTGCCAGTAAATATAGCAATCAGCCCCAGCATTTT
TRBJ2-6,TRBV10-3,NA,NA,CAISDSSGANVLTF,TGTGCCATCAGTGACAGCTCTGGGGCCAACGTCCTGACTTTC
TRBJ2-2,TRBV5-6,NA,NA,CASSLGLRTGELFF,TGTGCCAGCAGCTTAGGGTTGCGCACCGGGGAGCTGTTTTTT
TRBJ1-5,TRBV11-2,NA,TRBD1,CASSAIQGARNQPQHF,TGTGCCAGCAGCGCCATACAGGGGGCTCGCAATCAGCCCCAGCATTTT
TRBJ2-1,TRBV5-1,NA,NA,CASSARLVEQFF,TGCGCCAGCAGCGCTAGATTGGTTGAGCAGTTCTTC
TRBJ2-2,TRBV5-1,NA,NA,CASSPLSGVGTGELFF,TGCGCCAGCAGCCCCCTGTCGGGAGTGGGGACCGGGGAGCTGTTTTTT
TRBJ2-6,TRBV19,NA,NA,CASSIGRMNVLTF,TGTGCCAGTAGTATAGGTAGGATGAACGTCCTGACTTTC
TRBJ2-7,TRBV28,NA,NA,CASSLGYSYEQYF,TGTGCCAGCAGTTTAGGATACTCCTACGAGCAGTACTTC
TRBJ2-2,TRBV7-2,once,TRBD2,CASSLGWGLAAYTGELFF,TGTGCCAGCAGCTTAGGTTGGGGACTAGCGGCCTACACCGGGGAGCTGTTTTTT
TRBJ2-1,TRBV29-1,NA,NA,CSVERAHSYNEQFF,TGCAGCGTTGAAAGGGCTCACTCCTACAATGAGCAGTTCTTC
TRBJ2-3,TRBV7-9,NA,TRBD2,CASSSLAGADTQYF,TGTGCCAGCAGCTCCTTAGCGGGAGCAGATACGCAGTATTTT
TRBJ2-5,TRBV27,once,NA,CASSASGTKETQYF,TGTGCCAGCAGTGCCTCCGGGACGAAAGAGACCCAGTACTTC
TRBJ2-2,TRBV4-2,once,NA,CASSQGITNTGELFF,TGTGCCAGCAGCCAAGGGATTACGAACACCGGGGAGCTGTTTTTT
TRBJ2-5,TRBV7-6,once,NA,CASSPGGLGPQETQYF,TGTGCCAGCAGCCCGGGGGGCCTAGGTCCCCAAGAGACCCAGTACTTC
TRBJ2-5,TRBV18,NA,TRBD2,CASSPLSGLAAPETQYF,TGTGCCAGCTCACCCCTCTCGGGGCTAGCGGCCCCAGAGACCCAGTACTTC
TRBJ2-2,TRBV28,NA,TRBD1,CASSRVTGVTGELFF,TGTGCCAGCAGTAGGGTGACAGGGGTCACCGGGGAGCTGTTTTTT
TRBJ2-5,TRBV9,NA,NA,CASSVGGVYETQYF,TGTGCCAGCAGCGTAGGAGGGGTGTATGAGACCCAGTACTTC
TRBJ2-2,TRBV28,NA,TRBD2,CASSHGRAGAGELFF,TGTGCCAGCAGTCATGGACGGGCGGGAGCCGGGGAGCTGTTTTTT
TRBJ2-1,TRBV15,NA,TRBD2,CATGDRGGSDSYNEQFF,TGTGCCACCGGGGACCGGGGGGGGAGTGACAGCTACAATGAGCAGTTCTTC
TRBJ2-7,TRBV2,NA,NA,CASRARDNSYEQYF,TGTGCCAGCAGGGCTCGGGACAACTCCTACGAGCAGTACTTC
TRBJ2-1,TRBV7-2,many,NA,CASSPRGGWSLEQFF,TGTGCCAGCAGCCCACGCGGGGGCTGGAGCCTTGAGCAGTTCTTC
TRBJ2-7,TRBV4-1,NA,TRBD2,CASSRVGGPGEQYF,TGCGCCAGCAGCCGGGTGGGAGGGCCGGGGGAGCAGTACTTC
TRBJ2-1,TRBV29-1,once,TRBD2,CSVRVAGGYNEQFF,TGCAGCGTTCGTGTAGCGGGAGGGTACAATGAGCAGTTCTTC
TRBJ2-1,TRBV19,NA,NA,CASSTGTAYNEQFF,TGTGCCAGTAGTACCGGGACTGCCTACAATGAGCAGTTCTTC
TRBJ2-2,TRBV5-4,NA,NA,CASSFGTRGTGELFF,TGTGCCAGCAGCTTTGGGACCAGAGGGACCGGGGAGCTGTTTTTT
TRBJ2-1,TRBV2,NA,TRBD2,CASRDGLAGGPKQFF,TGTGCCAGCAGAGACGGACTAGCGGGAGGGCCCAAGCAGTTCTTC
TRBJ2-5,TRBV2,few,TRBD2,CASSVEGGGRIETQYF,TGTGCCAGCAGTGTGGAGGGAGGCGGGAGGATAGAGACCCAGTACTTC
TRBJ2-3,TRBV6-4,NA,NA,CASSDSGVADTQYF,TGTGCCAGCAGTGACAGCGGAGTGGCAGATACGCAGTATTTT
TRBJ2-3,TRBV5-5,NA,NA,CASSLAGGTDTQYF,TGTGCCAGCAGCTTGGCAGGTGGTACAGATACGCAGTATTTT